What follows are 24 T cell receptor beta chains derived from one specimen sequenced in a study of blood T cell repertoires in COVID-19. The repertoire was sequenced with immunoSEQ multiplex PCR; TCRdb's copy has only in-frame clones and lacks some. The top ten clones hold approximately 0.88% of a sample with about 190,000 clones, 80% to 90% of them seen once. Source material: peripheral blood. The receptors derive from a woman in her late teens or twenties who had recovered from COVID-19.

In its sample, this clone was seen a few times. The sample contains more than one DNA sequence encoding this CDR3. The chain is built from TRBV5-4 and TRBJ2-7; 9 bases align to TRBD1. The ends lost 3 bases at V and 3 bases at J; junction bases unmatched: 1. The CDR3 runs 13 residues. The germline gives CDR1 SGHNT, CDR2 YYREEE (reference sequence). Written as DNA, the CDR3 is TGTGCCAGCAGCTGGGGACAGGGCTACGAGCAGTACTTC. Translated, it gives CASSWGQGYEQYF. The full variable domain, in which reference TRBV5-4 and TRBJ2-7 provide the parts outside the CDR3, is ETGVTQSPTHLIKTRGQQVTLRCSSQSGHNTVSWYQQALGQGPQFIFQYYREEENGRGNFPPRFSGLQFPNYSSELNVNALELDDSALYLCASSWGQGYEQYFGPGTRLTVT.

This clone was counted between two and nine times. The chain carries TRBV5-1 and TRBJ2-1, with 7 bases identical to TRBD1. After removal of 4 bases from V and 6 bases from J, the junction contained 4 bases not matched to a gene. The CDR3 has 13 amino acids. The germline V gene has CDR1 SGHRS and CDR2 YFSETQ. CDR3 nucleotide sequence: TGCGCCAGCAGCCCGACAGGGTTCAATGAGCAGTTCTTC. Translated, it gives CASSPTGFNEQFF.

The CDR3: CASSVAGGAIDEQFF. The CDR3 DNA is TGTGCCAGCAGTGTAGCGGGAGGGGCCATCGATGAGCAGTTCTTC. V and J are TRBV27 and TRBJ2-1; 11 bases are shared with TRBD2. The V segment lost 5 bases and the J segment 8 bases; nucleotides outside the gene matches: 8. The CDR3 runs 15 residues. Germline V lookup: CDR1 MNHEY, CDR2 SMNVEV (reference sequence).

J is TRBJ2-1 and V is TRBV4-3; 7 positions agree with TRBD2. CDR3 length equals 16 residues. From germline, CDR1 is LGHNA and CDR2 YSLEER. Trimming removed 0 bases from V and 10 bases from J; junction bases left unmatched: 12. CDR3 protein: CASSQDLGGGGGEQFF. The CDR3 region has the DNA TGCGCCAGCAGCCAAGATTTGGGGGGGGGAGGCGGAGAGCAGTTCTTC.

The chain uses TRBV28 and TRBJ2-2; 8 bases agree with TRBD1. The trim removed 6 bases at V and 6 bases at J, leaving 9 bases unmatched. CDR1 MDHEN and CDR2 SYDVKM come from the germline V gene. The CDR3 runs 15 residues. The CDR3: CASSLEQGASGELFF. For the CDR3, the DNA is TGTGCCAGCAGCCTCGAGCAGGGGGCTTCCGGGGAGCTGTTTTTT.

This clone was detected a few times. The chain is built from TRBV7-2 and TRBJ1-1, with 7 bases that match TRBD1. Germline V gives CDR1 SGHTA, CDR2 FQGNSA. CDR3 length equals 15 residues. J was trimmed by 3 bases and V by 5 bases; bases with no gene match: 9. The CDR3 nucleotides read TGTGCCAGCAGCCCAACCGACAGGGCCCACACTGAAGCTTTCTTT. The encoded protein is CASSPTDRAHTEAFF.

Concerning this clone itself: One end of the junction varies from germline; a read error may be responsible. The rearrangement joins TRBV25-1 to TRBJ2-7; 8 bases line up with TRBD1. Germline lookup yields CDR1 MGHDK and CDR2 SYGVNS. The CDR3 contains 15 residues. CDR3 sequence: CASREYRGVTYEQYF. The DNA for the CDR3 is TGTGCCAGCAGAGAATACAGGGGGGTAACCTACGAGCAGTACTTC.

The chain links TRBV7-7 to TRBJ2-2; D is possibly TRBD1 (5 bases). Per the germline V gene, CDR1 is SSHAT and CDR2 is FNYEAQ (reference sequence). V was shortened by 5 bases and J by 2 bases, with 12 bases between the two germline ends. This CDR3 is 15 amino acids long. The CDR3 spells CASSPDRLNTGELFF. DNA of the CDR3: TGTGCCAGCAGCCCAGACAGATTAAACACCGGGGAGCTGTTTTTT.

The chain has TRBV19 and TRBJ2-5; 7 bases match TRBD1. The CDR3 is made up of 13 amino acids. The germline V gene encodes CDR1 LNHDA and CDR2 SQIVND (reference sequence). The trim removed 5 bases at V and 5 bases at J, leaving 5 bases unmatched. CDR3 sequence reads: CASSATGLETQYF. In nucleotides, the CDR3 is TGTGCCAGTAGTGCGACAGGGCTGGAGACCCAGTACTTC.

The V gene is TRBV5-1, the J gene TRBJ2-3, with D perhaps TRBD2 (6 bases). This CDR3 has 14 amino acids. Trimming took 6 bases from V and 0 from J, leaving 11 bases between them. CDR1 SGHRS and CDR2 YFSETQ come from the germline V gene. The CDR3 DNA sequence: TGCGCCAGCACCCCCGGGACTAGCACAGATACGCAGTATTTT. Translated: CASTPGTSTDTQYF.

The rearrangement joins TRBV7-2 to TRBJ2-3, with 7 bases lining up with TRBD2. V lost 4 bases, J lost 0 bases, and 4 bases stayed unmatched. The length of the CDR3 is 15 residues. Germline values: CDR1 SGHTA, CDR2 FQGNSA. The CDR3 region is CASSSKAGSTDTQYF. DNA for the CDR3: TGTGCCAGCAGCTCCAAAGCGGGGAGCACAGATACGCAGTATTTT.

The chain links TRBV6-6 to TRBJ2-5; 7 bases align to TRBD2. CDR1 is MNHNY and CDR2 is SVGAGI in the germline V gene (reference sequence). Trimming at V came to 3 bases and at J to 5 bases, leaving 6 bases not matched to a gene. This CDR3 has 14 residues. CDR3 loop: CASSYEAGAETQYF. The CDR3 DNA sequence: TGTGCCAGCAGTTATGAGGCGGGAGCTGAGACCCAGTACTTC.

The chain employs TRBV3-1 (or the pseudogene TRBV3-2) and TRBJ2-2; possible D gene TRBD2, 5 bases. The germline V gene has CDR1 LGHDT and CDR2 YNNKEL (reference sequence). The CDR3 contains 17 residues. The V gene lost 1 base and the J gene lost 3 bases, with 15 bases spanning the gap. CDR3 nucleotides: TGTGCCAGCAGCCAAGGCAAGAGGGTCTTGGACACCGGGGAGCTGTTTTTT. It specifies CASSQGKRVLDTGELFF.

This rearrangement joins TRBV6-5 to TRBJ2-1, with D uncertain. The V end was cut by 2 bases, the J end by 3 bases, with 5 bases between. The CDR3 is 13 amino acids. The V gene's germline CDR1 is MNHEY and CDR2 SVGAGI. The CDR3 DNA reads as TGTGCCAGCAGTTACGGCCGCTACAATGAGCAGTTCTTC. It encodes CASSYGRYNEQFF.

J is TRBJ1-5 and V is TRBV3-1 (or the pseudogene TRBV3-2); D is perhaps TRBD1 (5 bases). Trimming pared 0 bases from V and 5 bases from J, leaving 26 bases between. Germline lookup yields CDR1 LGHDT and CDR2 YNNKEL (reference sequence). The CDR3 has 20 amino acids. This chain's CDR3 is CASSQDHERDLREEDQPQHF. The CDR3 nucleotides are TGTGCCAGCAGCCAAGATCACGAACGAGACCTCAGGGAGGAGGATCAGCCCCAGCATTTT.

The chain couples TRBV5-1 to TRBJ2-5, with 8 bases that match TRBD2. The CDR3 contains 15 residues. V shed 4 bases and J 4 bases; nucleotides not matched to a gene: 9. The germline V gene has CDR1 SGHRS and CDR2 YFSETQ. The CDR3 DNA reads as TGCGCCAGCAGCCTGACGGGGGGGCGCGGAGAGACCCAGTACTTC. Translation: CASSLTGGRGETQYF.

This clone has more than one count but fewer than ten. The genes are TRBV19 and TRBJ1-2; D is unresolved. Germline V lookup: CDR1 LNHDA, CDR2 SQIVND (reference sequence). Trimming stripped 3 bases from V and 6 bases from J, with 8 bases between. The CDR3 has 12 residues. Here the CDR3 reads CASSISLHGYTF. CDR3 nucleotides: TGTGCCAGTAGTATCTCCCTACATGGCTACACCTTC.

J is TRBJ2-7 and V is TRBV18; 9 bases are shared with TRBD1. There are 17 residues in the CDR3. The V gene's germline CDR1 is KGHSH and CDR2 LQKENI. V dropped 3 bases and J dropped 2; count of bases not matched to a gene: 11. The CDR3: CASSPNVATGGPYEQYF. In DNA form, the CDR3 reads TGTGCCAGCTCACCGAATGTGGCGACAGGGGGGCCCTACGAGCAGTACTTC.

The rearrangement uses TRBV5-1 and TRBJ1-1; D remains ambiguous. CDR3 length: 15 residues. Trimming removed 0 bases at V and 0 bases at J, with 9 bases between. Germline V gene lookup returns CDR1 SGHRS and CDR2 YFSETQ. The DNA of the CDR3 is TGCGCCAGCAGCTTGGCGGCAGCGGTGAACACTGAAGCTTTCTTT. It specifies CASSLAAAVNTEAFF.

The chain carries TRBV4-1 and TRBJ2-5; tentative D call: TRBD2 (6 bases). The germline gives CDR1 MGHRA, CDR2 YSYEKL. V was shortened by 2 bases and J by 5 bases, with 12 bases between the two germline ends. The CDR3 totals 14 residues. CDR3 region: CASSQLSAGETQYF. In nucleotides, the CDR3 is TGCGCCAGCAGCCAACTGTCCGCGGGGGAGACCCAGTACTTC.

This sequence joins TRBV7-9 and TRBJ1-5, with D unclear. The length of the CDR3 is 14 residues. Trimming removed 3 bases at V and 0 bases at J, with 6 bases between. Germline values: CDR1 SEHNR, CDR2 FQNEAQ (reference sequence). As DNA, the CDR3 is TGTGCCAGCAGCTTCGAGGATAGCAATCAGCCCCAGCATTTT. It codes for CASSFEDSNQPQHF.

This chain connects TRBV9 to TRBJ2-3; 7 bases map to TRBD2. From germline, CDR1 is SGDLS and CDR2 YYNGEE. This CDR3 has 13 residues. V shed 5 bases, J shed 3 bases, and the junction held 3 bases outside the gene matches. As DNA, the CDR3 is TGTGCCAGCAGTCTGGGGGGGACAGATACGCAGTATTTT. Its translation: CASSLGGTDTQYF.

The chain joins TRBV19 to TRBJ1-3; 9 bases fit TRBD1. Germline CDR1 LNHDA, CDR2 SQIVND (reference sequence). This CDR3 contains 14 residues. V lost 7 bases, J lost 7 bases, and 8 bases stayed unmatched. DNA of the CDR3: TGTGCCAGTACCACGTGGGGACAGGGTAACACCATATATTTT. Protein: CASTTWGQGNTIYF.

The rearrangement links TRBV2 to TRBJ2-3; 7 nucleotides match TRBD2. V lost 2 bases to trimming and J lost 3 bases; unmatched junction nucleotides: 11. The CDR3 is 17 residues long. Germline CDR1 is SNHLY and CDR2 is FYNNEI. In DNA, the CDR3 is TGTGCCAGCAGTGAATGGATGGGAGGGAGGGAAACAGATACGCAGTATTTT. Translation gives CASSEWMGGRETDTQYF. Full variable domain (remainder filled in from reference TRBV2 and TRBJ2-3): EPEVTQTPSHQVTQMGQEVILRCVPISNHLYFYWYRQILGQKVEFLVSFYNNEISEKSEIFDDQFSVERPDGSNFTLKIRSTKLEDSAMYFCASSEWMGGRETDTQYFGPGTRLTVL.